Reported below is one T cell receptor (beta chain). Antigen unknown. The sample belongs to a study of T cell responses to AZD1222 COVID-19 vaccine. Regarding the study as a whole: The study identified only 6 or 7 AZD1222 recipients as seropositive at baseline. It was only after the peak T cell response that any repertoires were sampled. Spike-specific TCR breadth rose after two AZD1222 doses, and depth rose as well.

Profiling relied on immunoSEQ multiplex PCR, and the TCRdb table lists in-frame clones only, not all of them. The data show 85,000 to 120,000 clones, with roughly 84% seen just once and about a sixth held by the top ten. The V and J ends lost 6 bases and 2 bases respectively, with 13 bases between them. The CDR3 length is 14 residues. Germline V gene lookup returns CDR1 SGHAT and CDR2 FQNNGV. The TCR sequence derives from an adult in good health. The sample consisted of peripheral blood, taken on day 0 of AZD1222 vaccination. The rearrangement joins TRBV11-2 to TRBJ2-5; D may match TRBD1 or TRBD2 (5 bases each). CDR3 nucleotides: TGTGCCAGCAGTTACGGGGCGCTTCAAGAGACCCAGTACTTC. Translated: CASSYGALQETQYF.